This TCR beta chain was recovered during a study of glioma-infiltrating T cells after dendritic cell vaccination. The wider study: At biweekly intervals, patients got three intradermal dendritic cell vaccine injections. Study-wide points: Longer survival after dendritic cell vaccination followed higher pretreatment TIL content.

The primer mix had 60 V beta and 13 J beta primers. This table comes from immunoSEQ multiplex PCR, and its TCRdb copy is limited to in-frame clones, with some not included. The data hold tens of thousands of clones, with roughly 79% observed a single time. Details on this clone: Its antigen is not identified. The sample carries other DNA sequences with the same CDR3.

The CDR3 is made up of 13 amino acids. Per the germline V gene, CDR1 is SGHNT and CDR2 is YYREEE (reference sequence). With 0 bases removed from V and 0 bases from J, the gap between germline ends came to 4 bases. The sample in question was blood, obtained before dendritic cell vaccination. This TCR derives from a human donor with glioblastoma. The chain links TRBV5-4 to TRBJ2-7; no definite D call. CDR3 in amino acids: CASSLDGSYEQYF. As DNA, the CDR3 is TGTGCCAGCAGCTTGGACGGCTCCTACGAGCAGTACTTC.